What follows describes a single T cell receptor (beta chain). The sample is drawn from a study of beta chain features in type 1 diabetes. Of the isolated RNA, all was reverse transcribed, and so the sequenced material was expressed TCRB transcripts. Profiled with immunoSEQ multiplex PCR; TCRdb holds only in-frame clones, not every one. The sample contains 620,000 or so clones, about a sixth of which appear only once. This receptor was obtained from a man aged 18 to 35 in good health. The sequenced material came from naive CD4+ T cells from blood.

For the CDR3, the DNA is TGTGCCAGCAGTTTCGGAGGACGGAGAGAGCAGTTCTTC. Protein sequence: CASSFGGRREQFF. The rearrangement links TRBV27 to TRBJ2-1; D is possibly TRBD2 (5 bases). The CDR3 has 13 residues. Trimming left V 3 bases short and J 10 bases short, with 13 bases between. CDR1 is MNHEY and CDR2 is SMNVEV in the germline V gene (reference sequence).